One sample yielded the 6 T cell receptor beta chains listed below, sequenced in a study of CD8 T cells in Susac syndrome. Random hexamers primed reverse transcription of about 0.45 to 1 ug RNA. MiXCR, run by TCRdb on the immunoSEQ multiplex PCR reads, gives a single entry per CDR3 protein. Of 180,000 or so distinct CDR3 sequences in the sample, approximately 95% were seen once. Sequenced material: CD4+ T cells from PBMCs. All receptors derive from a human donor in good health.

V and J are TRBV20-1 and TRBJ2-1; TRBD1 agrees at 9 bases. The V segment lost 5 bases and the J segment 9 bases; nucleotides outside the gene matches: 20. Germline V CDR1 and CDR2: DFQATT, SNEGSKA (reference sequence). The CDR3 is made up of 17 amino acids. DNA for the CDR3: TGCAGTGCTGAGTCCGGACAGGGGTTATTCCTTGTGGGTGAGCAGTTCTTC. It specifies CSAESGQGLFLVGEQFF.

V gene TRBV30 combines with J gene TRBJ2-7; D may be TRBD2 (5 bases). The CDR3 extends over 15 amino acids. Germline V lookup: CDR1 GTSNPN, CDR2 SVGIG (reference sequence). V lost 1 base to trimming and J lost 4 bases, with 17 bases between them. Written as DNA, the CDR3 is TGTGCCTGGAGTGGGGAGTACGGACTGGCTTACGAGCAGTACTTC. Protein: CAWSGEYGLAYEQYF.

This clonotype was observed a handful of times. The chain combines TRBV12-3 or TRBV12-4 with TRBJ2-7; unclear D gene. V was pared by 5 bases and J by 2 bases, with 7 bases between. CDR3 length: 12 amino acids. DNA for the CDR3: TGTGCCAGCAGTCCGACTGCCTACGAGCAGTACTTC. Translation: CASSPTAYEQYF.

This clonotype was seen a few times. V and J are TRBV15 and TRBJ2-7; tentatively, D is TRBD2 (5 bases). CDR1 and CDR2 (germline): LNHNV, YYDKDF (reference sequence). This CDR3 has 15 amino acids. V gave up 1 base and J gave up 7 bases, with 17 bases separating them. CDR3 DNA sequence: TGTGCCACCAGCAGAGTAGGGCCAAAGAGGGAGGAGCAGTACTTC. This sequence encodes CATSRVGPKREEQYF.

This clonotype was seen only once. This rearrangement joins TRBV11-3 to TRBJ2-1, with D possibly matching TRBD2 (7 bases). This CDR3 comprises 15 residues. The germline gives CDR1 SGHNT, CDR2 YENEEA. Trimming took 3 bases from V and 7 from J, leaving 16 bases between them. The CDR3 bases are TGTGCCAGCAGCTTCGGTGCGGGGGCCTTTAATGAGCAGTTCTTC. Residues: CASSFGAGAFNEQFF.

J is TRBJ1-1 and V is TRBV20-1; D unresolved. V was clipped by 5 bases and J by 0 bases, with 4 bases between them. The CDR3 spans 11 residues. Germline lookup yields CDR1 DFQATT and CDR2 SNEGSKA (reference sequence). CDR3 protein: CSAVVNTEAFF. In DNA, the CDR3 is TGCAGTGCTGTAGTGAACACTGAAGCTTTCTTT.